Reported below is one T cell receptor (beta chain). Its cognate antigen is unknown. This specimen includes other DNA sequences encoding the same CDR3. These data originate in a study of shared clonotypes between healthy human individuals. At the level of the study: Researchers assigned three CD4 naive, three CD4 memory, two CD8 naive and one CD8 memory plate to each donor.

Generated by immunoSEQ multiplex PCR, the TCRdb table keeps only in-frame clones and is missing some. The sample yields about 1.4 million clones, around 95% seen once. Germline values: CDR1 MDHEN, CDR2 SYDVKM. This CDR3 is 15 amino acids long. With V trimmed by 4 bases and J by 7 bases, 7 bases remained unmatched. Study findings and constraints: An expected dependence of interdonor clonotype sharing on sequencing depth was noted. Some clonotypes were shared by all four sorted-subset donors, while others were not shared. The non-shared ones had lower generation probabilities than the shared ones.

Sequenced input: naive CD4+ T cells sorted from blood. Subset of the sample: CD45RA+ positively selected. The sequence derives from a young man in good health. The genes are TRBV28 and TRBJ1-2; 12 bases fit TRBD1. The CDR3 reads CASSSPGQGAGGYTF. In nucleotides, the CDR3 is TGTGCCAGCAGTTCTCCGGGACAGGGGGCAGGTGGCTACACCTTC.